The text below deals with one T cell receptor beta chain. Its antigen remains unknown. These data are taken from a study of graft-versus-host responses after intestinal transplantation. This CDR3 is built from 18 residues. The germline gives CDR1 SGHVS, CDR2 FNYEAQ. The V gene end was trimmed by 5 bases and the J gene end by 1 base; junction bases not matched to a gene: 11. Only in-frame clones appear in the TCRdb table, and some are missing; sequencing was by immunoSEQ multiplex PCR. The sample carries about 39,000 clones, approximately 93% recorded once. The sequence derives from a human donor who was the organ donor for an intestinal transplant. The sample in question was unstimulated CD8+ T cells sorted from spleen or lymph node cells, obtained before transplant. This chain connects TRBV7-6 to TRBJ2-1, with 10 bases lining up with TRBD2. CDR3 sequence (DNA): TGTGCCAGCAGCGCCGGCGCCCCGGGACTAGCGTCCTACAATGAGCAGTTCTTC. Protein sequence: CASSAGAPGLASYNEQFF.